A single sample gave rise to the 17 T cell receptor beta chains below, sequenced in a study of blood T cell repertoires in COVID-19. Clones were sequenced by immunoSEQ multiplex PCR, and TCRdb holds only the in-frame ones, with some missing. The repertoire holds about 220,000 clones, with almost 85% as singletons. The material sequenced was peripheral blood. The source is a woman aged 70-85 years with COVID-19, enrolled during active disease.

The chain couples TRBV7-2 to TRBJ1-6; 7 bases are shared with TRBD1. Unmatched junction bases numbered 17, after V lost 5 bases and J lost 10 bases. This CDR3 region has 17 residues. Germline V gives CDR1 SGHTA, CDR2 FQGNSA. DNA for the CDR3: TGTGCCAGCAGCCCGGAGGGACAGTTTTCCTCTGGATCACCCCTCCACTTT. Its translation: CASSPEGQFSSGSPLHF.

CDR3 in amino acids: CASSYRDRAHGYTF. Here the CDR3 DNA reads TGTGCCAGCAGTTACCGGGACAGGGCCCATGGCTACACCTTC. The rearrangement uses TRBV6-2 or TRBV6-3 and TRBJ1-2; 9 bases map to TRBD1. J gave up 6 bases and V 2 bases, and 4 bases lay outside the gene matches. This CDR3 has 14 residues. Looked up from germline, CDR1 is MNHEY and CDR2 is SVGEGT.

The CDR3 loop reads CASSQAGQGSYEQYF. The CDR3 DNA sequence: TGTGCCAGCAGCCAAGCTGGACAGGGGTCCTACGAGCAGTACTTC. J is TRBJ2-7 and V is TRBV3-1 (or the pseudogene TRBV3-2), with 9 bases that match TRBD1. The germline V gene has CDR1 LGHDT and CDR2 YNNKEL (reference sequence). Losses at the gene ends were 1 base for V and 1 base for J; bases not matched to a gene: 2. There are 15 residues in the CDR3.

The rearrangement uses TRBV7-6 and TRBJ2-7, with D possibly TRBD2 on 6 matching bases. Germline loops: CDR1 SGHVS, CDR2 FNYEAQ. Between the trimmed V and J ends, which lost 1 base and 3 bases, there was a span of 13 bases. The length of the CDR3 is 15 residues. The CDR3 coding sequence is TGTGCCAGCAGCTTAGTTGGGGGGAGTGGCTACGAGCAGTACTTC. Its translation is CASSLVGGSGYEQYF.

The CDR3 sequence: CASSAVSSTQETQYF. The CDR3 nucleotides are TGTGCCAGCAGTGCAGTCTCCTCGACACAAGAGACCCAGTACTTC. V is TRBV2 and J is TRBJ2-5; D is ambiguous. V lost 4 bases, J lost 2 bases, and 14 bases lay in between. Germline CDR1 and CDR2: SNHLY and FYNNEI. This CDR3 comprises 15 residues.

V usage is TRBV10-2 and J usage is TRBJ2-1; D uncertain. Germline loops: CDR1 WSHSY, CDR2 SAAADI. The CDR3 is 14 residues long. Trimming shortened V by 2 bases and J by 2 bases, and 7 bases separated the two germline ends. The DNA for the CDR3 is TGCGCCAGCAGTGAGGCGCTAGCCTACAATGAGCAGTTCTTC. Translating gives CASSEALAYNEQFF.

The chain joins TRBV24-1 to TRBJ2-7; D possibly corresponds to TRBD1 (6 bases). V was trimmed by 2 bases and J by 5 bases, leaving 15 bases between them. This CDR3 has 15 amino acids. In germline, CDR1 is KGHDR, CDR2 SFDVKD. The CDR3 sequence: CATSDSTGTADEQYF. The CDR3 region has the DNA TGTGCCACCAGTGATTCGACAGGCACCGCCGACGAGCAGTACTTC.

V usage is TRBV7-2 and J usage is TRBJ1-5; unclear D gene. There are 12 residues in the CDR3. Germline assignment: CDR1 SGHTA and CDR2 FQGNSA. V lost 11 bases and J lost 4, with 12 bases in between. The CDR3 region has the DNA TGTGCCTCCGCTATCGAGAATCAGCCCCAGCATTTT. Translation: CASAIENQPQHF.

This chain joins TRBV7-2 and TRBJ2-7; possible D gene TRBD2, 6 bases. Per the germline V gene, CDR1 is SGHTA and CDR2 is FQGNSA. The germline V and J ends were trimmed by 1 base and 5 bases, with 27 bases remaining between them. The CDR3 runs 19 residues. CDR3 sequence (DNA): TGTGCCAGCAGCTTAGGAGGGGTACGGGGGTTTGAATCATACGACGAGCAGTACTTC. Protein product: CASSLGGVRGFESYDEQYF.

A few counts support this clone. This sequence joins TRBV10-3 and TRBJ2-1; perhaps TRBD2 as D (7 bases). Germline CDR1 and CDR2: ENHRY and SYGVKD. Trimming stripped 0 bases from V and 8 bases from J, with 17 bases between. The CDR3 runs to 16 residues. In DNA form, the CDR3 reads TGTGCCATCAGTGAGTCGAGGCGGGGGCGGACAGATGAGCAGTTCTTC. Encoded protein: CAISESRRGRTDEQFF.

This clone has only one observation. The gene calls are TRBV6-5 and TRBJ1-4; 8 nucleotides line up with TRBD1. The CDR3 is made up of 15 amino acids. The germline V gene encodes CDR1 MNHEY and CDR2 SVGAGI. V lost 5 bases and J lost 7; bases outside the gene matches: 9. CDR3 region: CASSTSGGLGEKLFF. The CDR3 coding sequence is TGTGCCAGCAGTACATCAGGGGGCTTGGGTGAAAAACTGTTTTTT.

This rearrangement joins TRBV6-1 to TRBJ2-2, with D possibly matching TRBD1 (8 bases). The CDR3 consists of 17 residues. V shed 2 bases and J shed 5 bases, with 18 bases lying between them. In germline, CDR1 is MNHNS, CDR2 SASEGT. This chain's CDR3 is CASSEFVTGGGTGELFF. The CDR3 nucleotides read TGTGCCAGCAGTGAATTTGTTACAGGGGGAGGGACCGGGGAGCTGTTTTTT.

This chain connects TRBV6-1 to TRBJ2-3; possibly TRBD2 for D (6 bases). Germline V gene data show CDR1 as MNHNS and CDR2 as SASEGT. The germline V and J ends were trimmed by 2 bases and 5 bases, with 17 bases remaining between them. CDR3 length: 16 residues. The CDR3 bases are TGTGCCAGCAGTGAAATGGGGGGTGGGTTTGGAGATACGCAGTATTTT. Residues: CASSEMGGGFGDTQYF.

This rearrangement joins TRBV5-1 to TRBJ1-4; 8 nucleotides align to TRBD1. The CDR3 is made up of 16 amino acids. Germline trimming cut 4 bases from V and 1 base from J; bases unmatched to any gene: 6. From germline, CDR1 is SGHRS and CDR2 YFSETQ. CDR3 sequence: CASSLQGAVTNEKLFF. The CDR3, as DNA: TGCGCCAGCAGCCTCCAGGGGGCGGTAACTAATGAAAAACTGTTTTTT.

CDR3 residues: CASSGWTAAQNYGYTF. DNA of the CDR3: TGTGCCAGCAGCGGGTGGACAGCCGCGCAAAACTATGGCTACACCTTC. The chain combines TRBV9 with TRBJ1-2; possible D gene TRBD1, 6 bases. Germline values: CDR1 SGDLS, CDR2 YYNGEE. The CDR3 extends over 16 amino acids. V was shortened by 3 bases and J by 2 bases, with 17 bases between the two germline ends.

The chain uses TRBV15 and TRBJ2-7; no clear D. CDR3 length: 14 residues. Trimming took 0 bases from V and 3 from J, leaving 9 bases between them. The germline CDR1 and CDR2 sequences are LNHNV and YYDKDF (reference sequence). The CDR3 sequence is CATSREGIYYEQYF. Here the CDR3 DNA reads TGTGCCACCAGCAGAGAGGGCATCTACTACGAGCAGTACTTC. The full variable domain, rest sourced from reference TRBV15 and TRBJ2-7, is DAMVIQNPRYQVTQFGKPVTLSCSQTLNHNVMYWYQQKSSQAPKLLFHYYDKDFNNEADTPDNFQSRRPNTSFCFLDIRSPGLGDTAMYLCATSREGIYYEQYFGPGTRLTVT.

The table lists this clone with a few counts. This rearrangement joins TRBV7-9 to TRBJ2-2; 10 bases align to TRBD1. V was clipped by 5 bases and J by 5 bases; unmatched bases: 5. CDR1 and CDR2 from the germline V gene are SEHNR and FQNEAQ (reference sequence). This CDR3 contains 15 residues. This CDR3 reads CASSTGTGETGELFF. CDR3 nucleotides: TGTGCCAGCAGCACCGGGACAGGGGAAACCGGGGAGCTGTTTTTT.